The clone carrying this TCR beta chain was seen more than once but under ten times. This entry is derived from a study of T-cell memory formation after mild COVID-19. Study-wide context: TCR clusters mostly belonged to single donors.

MiXCR, run by TCRdb on the 5' RACE reads, gives a single entry per CDR3 protein. The sample includes 350,000 or so distinct CDR3 sequences, about 21% of them seen just once. Looked up from germline, CDR1 is SGHTA and CDR2 is FQGNSA. The length of the CDR3 is 12 residues. Trimming took off 3 bases at V and 6 bases at J, with 9 bases between the two ends. Source material: PBMCs or a T cell subset sorted from them (not recorded which). The chain employs TRBV7-2 and TRBJ2-7; D is undetermined. The TCR sequence derives from an adult woman who had mild COVID-19 (a few samples of this study predate the infection). Cell type and time point are not known. Here the CDR3 reads CASSFPLGEQYF. The CDR3 DNA follows: TGTGCCAGCAGCTTCCCTTTAGGCGAGCAGTACTTC.